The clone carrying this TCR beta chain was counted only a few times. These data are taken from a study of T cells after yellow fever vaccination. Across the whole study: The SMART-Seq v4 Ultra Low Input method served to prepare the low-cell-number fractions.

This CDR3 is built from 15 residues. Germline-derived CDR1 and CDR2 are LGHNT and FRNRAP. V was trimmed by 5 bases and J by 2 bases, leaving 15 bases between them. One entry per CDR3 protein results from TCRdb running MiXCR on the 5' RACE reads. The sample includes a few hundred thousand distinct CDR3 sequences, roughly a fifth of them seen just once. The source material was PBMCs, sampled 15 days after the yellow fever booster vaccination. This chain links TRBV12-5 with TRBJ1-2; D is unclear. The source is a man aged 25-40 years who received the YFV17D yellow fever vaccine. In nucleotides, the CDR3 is TGTGCTAGTGGTCCCGCCGGAGGGTCGAACTATGGCTACACCTTC. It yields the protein CASGPAGGSNYGYTF.